The following is a T cell receptor beta chain sequence with its context. Its antigen is not identified. Some clones are missing from TCRdb's copy, which holds only in-frame ones; the method was immunoSEQ multiplex PCR. The data contain roughly 160,000 clones, about 91% of them seen just once; the ten biggest clones take up approximately 1.2%. The germline V gene has CDR1 LNHNV and CDR2 YYDKDF (reference sequence). The length of the CDR3 is 18 residues. Germline trimming cut 5 bases from V and 2 bases from J; bases unmatched to any gene: 11. This record comes from a study of T cell responses to AZD1222 COVID-19 vaccine. Study-wide findings and caveats: Baseline serology detected seropositivity in only six AZD1222 recipients. Clonal diversity may have been underestimated in mostly white British donors.

Source: peripheral blood, taken 28 days after the second AZD1222 dose. This chain uses TRBV15 with TRBJ1-3; 11 bases line up with TRBD1. This sequence was found in an adult who received the AZD1222 COVID-19 vaccine. The CDR3 DNA reads as TGTGCCACCAGCGCCTTACCGGGACAGGGGGGACCTGGAAACACCATATATTTT. Protein product: CATSALPGQGGPGNTIYF.